These T cell receptor beta chains were read from a single sample in a study of STAT5B mutations in CD4+ large granular lymphocyte leukemia. The assay was immunoSEQ multiplex PCR, and TCRdb's table has in-frame clones only and misses some. The sample gives thousands of clones, 75% of which show up once; almost 2% is in the top ten. Sample: PBMCs. The source of these receptors is a woman in her 70s with CD4+ T-cell large granular lymphocyte leukemia. The CDR3 runs from the conserved cysteine through the conserved F or W.

>TRBV5-6|TRBJ2-7
CASSLTDRGRYEQYF
>TRBV19|TRBJ2-1
CASSISGLAKYNEQFF
>TRBV5-6|TRBJ2-2
CASSQGLTSGFTGELFF
>TRBV29-1|TRBJ2-1
CSVYSGMRAGEQFF
>TRBV10-3|TRBJ1-5
CAISVGTDGTQHF
>TRBV28|TRBJ1-5
CASSSGTTSNQPQHF
>TRBV7-6|TRBJ1-1
CASSPLKGNTEAFF
>TRBV4-1|NA
CASSPSGGTGPIFFYEQYF
>TRBV5-6|TRBJ2-1
CASSRDSGEIYNEQFF
>TRBV5-1|TRBJ2-7
CASSSSYEQYF
>TRBV6-1|TRBJ1-5
CASSRQVSNQPQHF
>TRBV7-8|TRBJ2-7
CATERPGSYEQYF
>TRBV4-1|TRBJ2-5
CASSSTGSGETQYF
>TRBV9|TRBJ1-2
CASSPSGVALYGYTF
>TRBV11-2|TRBJ2-7
CASSLGLVSSNEQYF
>TRBV5-1|TRBJ2-5
CASSLVGGAETQYF
>TRBV5-4|TRBJ2-1
CASSLGGLAGHNEQFF
>TRBV5-4|TRBJ1-1
CASSSSRGTEAFF
>TRBV19|TRBJ1-6
CASSTAGEYSPLHF
>TRBV7-9|TRBJ2-5
CASRGSREDQETQYF
>TRBV19|TRBJ2-2
CASHFRSNTGELFF
>TRBV7-9|TRBJ2-2
CASSLIFLPGELFF
>TRBV6-1|TRBJ1-3
CASSANLSGNTIYF
>TRBV7-2|TRBJ2-1
CASSLASFGAIRRRFINEQFF
>TRBV5-1|TRBJ2-7
CASSPSGAYEQYF
>TRBV25-1|TRBJ1-2
CASSPRESIYGYTF
>TRBV7-2|TRBJ2-1
CASSTGTSGRGKFF
>TRBV4-2|TRBJ1-2
CASSQDPGVYYGYTF
>TRBV7-2|TRBJ1-1
CASTQVLNTEAFF
>TRBV5-4|TRBJ2-5
CASSQRTSQGETQYF
>TRBV30|TRBJ2-3
CAWRGLLAGGGDTQYF
>TRBV11-2|TRBJ2-1
CASSRTGTLNSYNEQFF
>TRBV5-1|TRBJ2-3
CASSQSGTDTQYF
>TRBV27|TRBJ2-7
CASSPRLAGGLNEQYF
>TRBV4-1|TRBJ1-4
CASSQVAQNEKLFF
>TRBV6-6|TRBJ1-2
CASSFGGGYTF
>TRBV28|TRBJ1-5
CASSPIRTGGNQPQHF
>TRBV19|TRBJ2-7
CASSIGGTGIYEQYF
>TRBV12-5|TRBJ2-5
CASGFSLSAQYF
>TRBV9|TRBJ2-2
CASSVVGLAATNTGELFF
>TRBV5-1|TRBJ1-1
CASKDQGNTEAFF
>TRBV7-2|TRBJ2-7
CASSVQGVGEQYF
>TRBV15|TRBJ2-6
CATSFLAGGPGANVLTF
>TRBV29-1|TRBJ1-1
CSVEQTEAFF
>TRBV5-1|TRBJ1-5
CASSFSGNSNQPQHF